This TCR beta chain is drawn from a study of shared clonotypes between healthy human individuals (dated by TCRdb to 2020 to 2022). Study-wide context: The cohort included three men and a couple of women between 18 and 49 years of age. For each donor, three plates each were used for CD4 naive and CD4 memory, two plates were used for CD8 naive, and one plate was used for CD8 memory. The study deeply sequenced blood TCR repertoires of five healthy adults to estimate repertoire size and the extent of clonotype sharing between individuals. Different laboratories and diverse techniques were used to prepare libraries and sequence TCR repertoires, to increase sequencing depth and limit assay-specific biases. Leukapheresis yielded between about 0.85 and 10 billion PBMCs per donor. Beyond this particular receptor, the publication reports: Sampling was restricted to blood, and TCR repertoires in tissues likely differ from the TCR repertoires found in blood. When four donors were compared, the shared fraction of clonotypes was about 5% for naive CD4, 3.5% to 4% for naive CD8, about 2.5% for memory CD4, and under 0.5% for memory CD8. Incomplete sequencing was indicated by rarefaction of sorted-subset datasets, despite the large sequencing depth. Naive subsets generally had larger estimated clonotype richness than memory subsets did. The small number of donors limited the genetic and exposure-history diversity represented. Higher generation probabilities were observed for clonotypes shared by all four sorted-subset donors than for non-shared clonotypes. Pairwise subsampling led to the expectation that sequencing depth would affect the degree of clonotype sharing among donors.

TCR CDR3 regions were amplified from genomic DNA by multiplex PCR using the deep immunoSEQ assay. Genomic DNA extracted from each cell subset was distributed evenly over all wells of several immunoSEQ 96-well plates, and each plate served as one replicate. For sorted subsets, approximately 190 ng genomic DNA, equal to approximately 30,000 T cell genomes, was loaded into each replicate PCR. Purified libraries were measured with a Qubit 3.0 fluorometer, size-checked on a Bioanalyzer 2100, and measured again with the KAPA Library Quantification kit. A separate single-read 150-cycle Illumina NextSeq 550 flow cell was used to sequence each immunoSEQ 96-well plate. Turning to the authors' computational methods: Because only junctional sequences without quality scores were contained in the immunoSEQ output, filtering matching that applied to full-length reads could not be performed. Sequences were annotated with PyIR, a Python wrapper for IgBLAST v1.9, and V/J genes and CDR3 were assigned using IMGT germline references. Reads with weak V/J assignments (E-value above 1e-6), missing CDR3, stop codons, out-of-frame junctions, or ambiguous translated residues were removed. V3J clonotypes were defined as sequences sharing an identical inferred V gene, J gene, and CDR3 amino acid sequence. The percentage overlap between two repertoires was calculated by dividing the number of shared unique clonotypes by the size of the smaller repertoire. Repertoire richness was assessed with RTK rarefaction, the Chao1 estimator, and Recon v2.1 estimates of unobserved clonotypes. Generation probabilities were computed with OLGA for all TCRbeta clonotypes obtained by the gDNA method from a few donors. The clones in this table, taken by TCRdb from immuneACCESS, are in-frame only. Not every clone is retained; where verified, under half of the shortfall comes from an unresolved V gene, and the cause of the rest is unknown. The DNA was the basis for D and trimming; V, J and clone size are from that table. The table for this sample lists roughly 170,000 clones; about 68% of them were counted only once. The ten largest clones represent over 9.5% of the sample.

From cysteine to phenylalanine, the CDR3 is 15 amino acids long. Of the read, only the CDR3 DNA is kept; its 45 bases are in frame from base 1. A distance of 11 bases separates the germline ends of V and J, which lose 2 bases and 1 base respectively. The CDR1 and CDR2 encoded by the germline V gene are SNHLY and FYNNEI. The donors were healthy, HIV-negative adults with no recently reported acute infections or vaccinations. Every donor was a Caucasian adult residing in Nashville, Tennessee, USA. CD4+ T cells were enriched through magnetic negative selection, after which naive cells were positively selected on CD45RA and the remaining negative fraction served as the memory subset. Blood was collected by leukapheresis, and PBMCs were isolated by Ficoll-Histopaque density gradient centrifugation and then cryopreserved in liquid nitrogen vapor phase. Analytical flow cytometry was used to check the purity and quantity of every magnetically sorted T cell population. Genomic DNA was isolated from each sorted fraction and quantified by UV absorbance on a Nanodrop 2000c.

As to this clone: Its antigen is unknown. Base-call qualities are not available, and no considerably larger clone is one nucleotide away.

This TCR derives from a man aged 30-40 years in good health. The specimen sequenced was memory CD4+ T cells sorted from blood. Read against the paper, the sample's cell subset or site label means: CD45RA-negative fraction. This chain is built from TRBV2 and TRBJ2-5; TRBD1 might be the D gene, on 6 matching bases. The CDR3 sequence is CASSEMGASQETQYF. Read as DNA, the sequence is TGTGCCAGCAGTGAAATGGGGGCGAGCCAAGAGACCCAGTACTTC. Where the CDR3 stops, the reference TRBV2 and TRBJ2-5 genes take over; the full variable domain is EPEVTQTPSHQVTQMGQEVILRCVPISNHLYFYWYRQILGQKVEFLVSFYNNEISEKSEIFDDQFSVERPDGSNFTLKIRSTKLEDSAMYFCASSEMGASQETQYFGPGTRLLVL.